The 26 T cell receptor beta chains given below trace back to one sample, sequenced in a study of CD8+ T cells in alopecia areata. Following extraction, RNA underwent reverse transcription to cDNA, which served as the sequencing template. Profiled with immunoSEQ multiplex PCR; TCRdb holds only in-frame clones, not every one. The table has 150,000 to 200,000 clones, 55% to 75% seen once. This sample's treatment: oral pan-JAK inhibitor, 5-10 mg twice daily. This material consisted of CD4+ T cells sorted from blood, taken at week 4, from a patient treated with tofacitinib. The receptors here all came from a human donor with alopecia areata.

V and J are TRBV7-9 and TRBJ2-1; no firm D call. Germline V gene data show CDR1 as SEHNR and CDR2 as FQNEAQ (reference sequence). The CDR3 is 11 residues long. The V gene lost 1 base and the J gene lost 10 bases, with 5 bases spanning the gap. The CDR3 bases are TGTGCCAGCAGCTTAGTGGGGGAGCAGTTCTTC. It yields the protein CASSLVGEQFF.

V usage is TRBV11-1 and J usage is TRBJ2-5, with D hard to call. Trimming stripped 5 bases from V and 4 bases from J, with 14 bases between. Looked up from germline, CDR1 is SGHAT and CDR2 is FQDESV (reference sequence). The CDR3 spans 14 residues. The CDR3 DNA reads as TGTGCCAGCAGCCCCGACTTACGCCGAGAGACCCAGTACTTC. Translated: CASSPDLRRETQYF.

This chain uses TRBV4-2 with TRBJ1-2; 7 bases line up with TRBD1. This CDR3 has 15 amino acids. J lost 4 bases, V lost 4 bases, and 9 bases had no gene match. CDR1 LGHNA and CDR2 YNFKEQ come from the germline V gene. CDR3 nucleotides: TGTGCCAGCAGCCCCAAGACAGGGACCCTCTATGGCTACACCTTC. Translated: CASSPKTGTLYGYTF.

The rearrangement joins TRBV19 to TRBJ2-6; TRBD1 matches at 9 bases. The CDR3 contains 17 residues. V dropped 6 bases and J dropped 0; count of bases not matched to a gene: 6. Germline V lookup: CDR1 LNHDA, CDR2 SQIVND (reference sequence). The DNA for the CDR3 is TGTGCCAGTAGGACCGGGACAGGGAGCTCTGGGGCCAACGTCCTGACTTTC. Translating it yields CASRTGTGSSGANVLTF.

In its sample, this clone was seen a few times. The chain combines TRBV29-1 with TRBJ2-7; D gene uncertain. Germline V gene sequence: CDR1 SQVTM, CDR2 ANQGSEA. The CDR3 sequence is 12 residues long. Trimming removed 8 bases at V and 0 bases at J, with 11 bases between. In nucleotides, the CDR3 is TGCAGCTCCACACGGAGCTCCTACGAGCAGTACTTC. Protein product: CSSTRSSYEQYF.

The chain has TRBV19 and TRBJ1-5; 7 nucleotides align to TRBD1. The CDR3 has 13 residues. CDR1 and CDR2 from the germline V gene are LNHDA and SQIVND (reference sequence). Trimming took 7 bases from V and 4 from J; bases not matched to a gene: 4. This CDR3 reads CASKGTVNQPQHF. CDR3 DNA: TGTGCCAGTAAAGGGACAGTTAATCAGCCCCAGCATTTT. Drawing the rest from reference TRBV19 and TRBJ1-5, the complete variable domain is DGGITQSPKYLFRKEGQNVTLSCEQNLNHDAMYWYRQDPGQGLRLIYYSQIVNDFQKGDIAEGYSVSREKKESFPLTVTSAQKNPTAFYLCASKGTVNQPQHFGDGTRLSIL.

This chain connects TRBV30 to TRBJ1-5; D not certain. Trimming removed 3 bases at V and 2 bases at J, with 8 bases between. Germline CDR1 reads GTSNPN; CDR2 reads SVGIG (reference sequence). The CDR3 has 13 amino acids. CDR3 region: CAWRHSGNQPQHF. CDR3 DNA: TGTGCCTGGAGGCACAGCGGCAATCAGCCCCAGCATTTT.

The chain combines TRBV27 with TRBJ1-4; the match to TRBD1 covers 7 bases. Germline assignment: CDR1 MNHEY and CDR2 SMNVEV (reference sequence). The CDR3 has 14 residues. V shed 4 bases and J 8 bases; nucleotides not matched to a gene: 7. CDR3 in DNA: TGTGCCAGCAGTTCCCGGGACAGTCACGAAAAACTGTTTTTT. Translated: CASSSRDSHEKLFF.

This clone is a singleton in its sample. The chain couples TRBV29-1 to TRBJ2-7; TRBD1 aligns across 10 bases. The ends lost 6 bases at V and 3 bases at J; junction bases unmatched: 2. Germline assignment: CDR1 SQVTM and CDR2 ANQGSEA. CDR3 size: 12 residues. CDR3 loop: CSVRTGGYEQYF. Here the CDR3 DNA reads TGCAGCGTGAGGACAGGGGGCTACGAGCAGTACTTC.

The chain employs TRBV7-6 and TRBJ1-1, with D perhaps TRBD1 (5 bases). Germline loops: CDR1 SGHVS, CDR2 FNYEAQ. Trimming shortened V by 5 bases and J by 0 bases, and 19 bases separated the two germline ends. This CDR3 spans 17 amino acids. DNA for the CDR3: TGTGCCAGCAGCCAAAGAAGGGGACCGGGGGTGAACACTGAAGCTTTCTTT. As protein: CASSQRRGPGVNTEAFF. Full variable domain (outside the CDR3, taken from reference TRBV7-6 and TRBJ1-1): GAGVSQSPRYKVTKRGQDVALRCDPISGHVSLYWYRQALGQGPEFLTYFNYEAQQDKSGLPNDRFSAERPEGSISTLTIQRTEQRDSAMYRCASSQRRGPGVNTEAFFGQGTRLTVV.

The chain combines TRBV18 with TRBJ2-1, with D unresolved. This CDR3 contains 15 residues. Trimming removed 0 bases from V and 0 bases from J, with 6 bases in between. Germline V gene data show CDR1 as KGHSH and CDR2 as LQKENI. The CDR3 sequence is CASSPPLRSYNEQFF. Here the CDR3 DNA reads TGTGCCAGCTCACCACCGCTTCGCTCCTACAATGAGCAGTTCTTC.

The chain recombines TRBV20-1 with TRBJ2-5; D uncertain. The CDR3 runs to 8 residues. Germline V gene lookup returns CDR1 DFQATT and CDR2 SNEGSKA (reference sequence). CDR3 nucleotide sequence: TGCAGCGCAGGGACCCAGTACTTC. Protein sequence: CSAGTQYF.

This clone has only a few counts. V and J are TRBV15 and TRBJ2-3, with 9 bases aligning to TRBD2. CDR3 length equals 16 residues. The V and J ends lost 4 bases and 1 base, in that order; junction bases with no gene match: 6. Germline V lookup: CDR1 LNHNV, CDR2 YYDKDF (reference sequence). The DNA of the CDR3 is TGTGCCACCAGCACCGGTCTAGCGGGGCGCACAGATACGCAGTATTTT. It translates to CATSTGLAGRTDTQYF.

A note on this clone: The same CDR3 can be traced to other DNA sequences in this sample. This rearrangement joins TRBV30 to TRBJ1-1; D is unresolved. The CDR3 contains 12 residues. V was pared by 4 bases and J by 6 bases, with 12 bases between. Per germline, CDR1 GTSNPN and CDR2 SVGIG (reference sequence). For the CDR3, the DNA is TGTGCCTGGATTCGAGGTGGGGCTGAAGCTTTCTTT. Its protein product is CAWIRGGAEAFF. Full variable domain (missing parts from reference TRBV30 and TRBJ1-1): SQTIHQWPATLVQPVGSPLSLECTVEGTSNPNLYWYRQAAGRGLQLLFYSVGIGQISSEVPQNLSASRPQDRQFILSSKKLLLSDSGFYLCAWIRGGAEAFFGQGTRLTVV.

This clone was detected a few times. The CDR3 spells CSVEDFRDGELFF. CDR3 nucleotides: TGCAGCGTTGAAGATTTCAGGGACGGGGAGCTGTTTTTT. This rearrangement joins TRBV29-1 to TRBJ2-2, with D perhaps matching TRBD1 (5 bases). The germline V gene has CDR1 SQVTM and CDR2 ANQGSEA. Deletions cut 0 bases from V and 7 bases from J, with 9 bases between. The CDR3 extends over 13 amino acids.

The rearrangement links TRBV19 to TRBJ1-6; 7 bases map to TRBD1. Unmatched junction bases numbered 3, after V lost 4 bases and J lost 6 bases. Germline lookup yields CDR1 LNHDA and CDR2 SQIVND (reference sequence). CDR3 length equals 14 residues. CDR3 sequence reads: CASSTGTANSPLHF. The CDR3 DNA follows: TGTGCCAGTAGTACCGGGACAGCTAATTCACCCCTCCACTTT.

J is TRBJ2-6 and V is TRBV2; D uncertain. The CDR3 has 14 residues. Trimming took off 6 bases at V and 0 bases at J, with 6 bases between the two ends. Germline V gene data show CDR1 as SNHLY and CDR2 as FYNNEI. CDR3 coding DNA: TGTGCCAGCAGAGATCACTCTGGGGCCAACGTCCTGACTTTC. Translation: CASRDHSGANVLTF.

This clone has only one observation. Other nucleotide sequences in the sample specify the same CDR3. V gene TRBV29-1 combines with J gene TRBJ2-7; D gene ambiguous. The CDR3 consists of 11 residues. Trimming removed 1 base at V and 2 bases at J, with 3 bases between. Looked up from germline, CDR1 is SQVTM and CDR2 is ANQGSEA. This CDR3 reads CSVEVTYEQYF. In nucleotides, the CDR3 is TGCAGCGTTGAAGTTACCTACGAGCAGTACTTC.

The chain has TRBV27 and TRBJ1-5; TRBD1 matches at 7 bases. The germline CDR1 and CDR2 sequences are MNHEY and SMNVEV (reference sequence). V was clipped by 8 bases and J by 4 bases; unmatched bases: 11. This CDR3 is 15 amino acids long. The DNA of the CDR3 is TGTGCCAGCGGTAAAACAGGGGCGGGGAATCAGCCCCAGCATTTT. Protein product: CASGKTGAGNQPQHF.

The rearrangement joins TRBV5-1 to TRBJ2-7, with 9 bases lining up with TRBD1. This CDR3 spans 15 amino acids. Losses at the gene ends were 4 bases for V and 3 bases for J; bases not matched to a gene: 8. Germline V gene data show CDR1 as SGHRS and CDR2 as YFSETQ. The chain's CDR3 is CASSGRQGGLYEQYF. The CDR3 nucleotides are TGCGCCAGCAGCGGCCGACAGGGGGGACTCTACGAGCAGTACTTC.

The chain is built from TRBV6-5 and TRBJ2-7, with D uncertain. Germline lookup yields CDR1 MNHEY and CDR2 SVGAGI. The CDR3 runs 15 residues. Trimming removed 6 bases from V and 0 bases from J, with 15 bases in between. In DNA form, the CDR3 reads TGTGCCAGCAGCCCCGGTCGGACGGACTCCTACGAGCAGTACTTC. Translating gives CASSPGRTDSYEQYF.

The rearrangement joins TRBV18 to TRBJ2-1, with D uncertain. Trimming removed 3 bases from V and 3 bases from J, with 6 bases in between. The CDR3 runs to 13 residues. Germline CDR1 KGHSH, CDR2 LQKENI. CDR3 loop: CASSPSVYNEQFF. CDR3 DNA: TGTGCCAGCTCACCCTCTGTCTACAATGAGCAGTTCTTC.

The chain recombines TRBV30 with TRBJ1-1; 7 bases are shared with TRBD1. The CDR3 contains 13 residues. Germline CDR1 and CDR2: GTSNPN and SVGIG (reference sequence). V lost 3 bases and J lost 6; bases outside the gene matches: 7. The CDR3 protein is CAWSNPGGAEAFF. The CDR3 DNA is TGTGCCTGGAGCAATCCAGGGGGAGCTGAAGCTTTCTTT.

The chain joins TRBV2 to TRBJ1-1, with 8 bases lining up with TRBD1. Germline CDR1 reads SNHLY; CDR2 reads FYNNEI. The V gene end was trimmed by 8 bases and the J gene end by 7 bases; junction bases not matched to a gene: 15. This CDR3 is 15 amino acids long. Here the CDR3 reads CASRLGQGKGGEAFF. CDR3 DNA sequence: TGTGCCAGCCGATTAGGACAGGGCAAGGGAGGTGAAGCTTTCTTT.

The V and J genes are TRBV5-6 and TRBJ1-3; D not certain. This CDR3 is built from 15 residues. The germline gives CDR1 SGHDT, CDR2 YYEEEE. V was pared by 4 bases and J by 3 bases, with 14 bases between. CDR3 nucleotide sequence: TGTGCCAGCAGCCCCTTTGGAGGGTTTGGAAACACCATATATTTT. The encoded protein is CASSPFGGFGNTIYF.

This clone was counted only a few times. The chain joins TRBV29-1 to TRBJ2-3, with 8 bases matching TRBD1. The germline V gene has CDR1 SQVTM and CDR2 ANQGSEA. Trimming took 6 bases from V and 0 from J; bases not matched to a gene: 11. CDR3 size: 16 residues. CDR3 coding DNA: TGCAGCGTGGCCCCTACAGGGGGTCTTAGCACAGATACGCAGTATTTT. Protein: CSVAPTGGLSTDTQYF.